This TCR beta chain was identified during a study of spatial heterogeneity in lung cancer. One entry per CDR3 protein results from TCRdb running MiXCR on the 5' RACE reads. The table shows approximately 100,000 distinct CDR3 sequences, with approximately 20% occurring only once. Germline lookup yields CDR1 SGHRS and CDR2 YFSETQ. Trimming cost V 4 bases and J 6 bases; bases outside gene matches: 8. This CDR3 spans 14 amino acids. Specified time point: blood at routine non-recurrence follow-up after resection. The sequences come from PBMCs, collected at follow-up. The rearrangement links TRBV5-1 to TRBJ1-2; 8 nucleotides match TRBD1. The sequence came from a male donor with early-stage non-small cell lung cancer. The CDR3 DNA reads TGCGCCAGCAGCCCGGGACAGGTAAACGATGGCTACACCTTC. Protein: CASSPGQVNDGYTF.